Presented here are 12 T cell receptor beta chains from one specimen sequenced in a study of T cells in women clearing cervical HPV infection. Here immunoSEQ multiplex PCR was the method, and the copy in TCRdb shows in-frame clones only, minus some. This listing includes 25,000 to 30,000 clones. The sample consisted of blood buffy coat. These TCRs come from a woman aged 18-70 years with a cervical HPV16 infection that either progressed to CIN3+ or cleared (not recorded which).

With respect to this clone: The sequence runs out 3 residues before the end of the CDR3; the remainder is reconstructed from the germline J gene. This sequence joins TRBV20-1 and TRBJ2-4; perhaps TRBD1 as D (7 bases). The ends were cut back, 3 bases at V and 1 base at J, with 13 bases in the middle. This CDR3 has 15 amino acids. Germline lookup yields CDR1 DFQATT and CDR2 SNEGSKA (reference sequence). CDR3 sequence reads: CSASLAGGAKNIQYF. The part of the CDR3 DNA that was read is TGCAGTGCTAGTCTCGCAGGGGGGGCCAAAAACATT.

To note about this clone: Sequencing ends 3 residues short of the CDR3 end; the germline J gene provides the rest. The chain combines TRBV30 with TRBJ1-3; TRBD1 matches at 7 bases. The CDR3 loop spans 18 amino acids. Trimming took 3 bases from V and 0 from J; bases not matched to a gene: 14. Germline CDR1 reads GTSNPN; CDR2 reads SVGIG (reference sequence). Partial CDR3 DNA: TGTGCCTGGAGCTCCTGGACAGGAGGGGGGATCTCTGGAAACACC. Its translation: CAWSSWTGGGISGNT. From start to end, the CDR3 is CAWSSWTGGGISGNTIYF.

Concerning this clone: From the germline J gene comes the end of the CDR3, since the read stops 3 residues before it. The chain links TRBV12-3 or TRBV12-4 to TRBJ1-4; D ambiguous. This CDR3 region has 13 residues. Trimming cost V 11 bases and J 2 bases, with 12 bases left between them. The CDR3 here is CAVLKYTNEKLFF. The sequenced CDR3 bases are TGTGCCGTACTGAAGTATACTAATGAAAAA.

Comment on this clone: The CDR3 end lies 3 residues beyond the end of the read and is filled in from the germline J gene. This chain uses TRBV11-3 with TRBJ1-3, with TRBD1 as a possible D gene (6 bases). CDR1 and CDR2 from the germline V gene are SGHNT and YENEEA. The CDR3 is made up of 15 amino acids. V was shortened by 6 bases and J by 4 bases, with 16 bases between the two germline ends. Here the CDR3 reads CASRKTGRGGNTIYF. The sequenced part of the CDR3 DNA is TGTGCCAGCAGAAAGACAGGCCGGGGAGGAAACACC.

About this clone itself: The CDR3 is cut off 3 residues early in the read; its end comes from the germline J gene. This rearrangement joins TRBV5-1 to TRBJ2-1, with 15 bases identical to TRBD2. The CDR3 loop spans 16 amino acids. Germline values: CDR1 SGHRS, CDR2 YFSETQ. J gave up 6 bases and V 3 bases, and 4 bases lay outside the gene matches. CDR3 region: CASSWTSGGALNEQFF. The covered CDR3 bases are TGCGCCAGCAGCTGGACTAGCGGGGGGGCCCTCAATGAG. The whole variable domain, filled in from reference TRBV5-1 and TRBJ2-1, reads KAGVTQTPRYLIKTRGQQVTLSCSPISGHRSVSWYQQTPGQGLQFLFEYFSETQRNKGNFPGRFSGRQFSNSRSEMNVSTLELGDSALYLCASSWTSGGALNEQFFGPGTRLTVL.

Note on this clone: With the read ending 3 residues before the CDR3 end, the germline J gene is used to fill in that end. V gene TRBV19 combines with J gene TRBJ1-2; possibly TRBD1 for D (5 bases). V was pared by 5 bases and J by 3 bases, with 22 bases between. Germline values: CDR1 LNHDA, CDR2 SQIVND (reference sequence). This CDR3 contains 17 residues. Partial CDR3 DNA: TGTGCCAGTAGTCCCCGCGTGGGTCGACAGAGAGACTATGGC. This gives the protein CASSPRVGRQRDYG. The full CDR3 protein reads CASSPRVGRQRDYGYTF.

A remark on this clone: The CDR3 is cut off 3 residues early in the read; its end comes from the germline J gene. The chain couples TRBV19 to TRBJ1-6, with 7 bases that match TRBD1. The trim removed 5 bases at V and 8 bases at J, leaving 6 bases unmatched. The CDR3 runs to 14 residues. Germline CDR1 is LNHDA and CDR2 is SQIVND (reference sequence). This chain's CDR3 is CASSPTGSDSPLHF. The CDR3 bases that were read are TGTGCCAGTAGTCCGACAGGGTCCGATTCACCC.

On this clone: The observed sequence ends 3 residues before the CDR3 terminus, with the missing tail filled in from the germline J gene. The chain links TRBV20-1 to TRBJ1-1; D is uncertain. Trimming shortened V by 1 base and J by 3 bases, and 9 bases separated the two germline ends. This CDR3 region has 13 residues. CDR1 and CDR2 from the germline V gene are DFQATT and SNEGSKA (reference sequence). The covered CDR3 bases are TGCAGTGCTAGAGGGGTGAGGGACACTGAA. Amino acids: CSARGVRDTE. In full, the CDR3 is CSARGVRDTEAFF.

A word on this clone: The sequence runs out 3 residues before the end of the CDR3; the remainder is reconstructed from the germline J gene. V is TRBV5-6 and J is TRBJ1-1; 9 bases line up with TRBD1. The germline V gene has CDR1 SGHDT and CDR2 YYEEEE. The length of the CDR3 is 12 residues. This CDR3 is CASSPGTGSAFF. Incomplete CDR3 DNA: TGTGCCAGCAGCCCCGGGACAGGGAGC. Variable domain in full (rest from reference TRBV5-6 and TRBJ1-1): DAGVTQSPTHLIKTRGQQVTLRCSPKSGHDTVSWYQQALGQGPQFIFQYYEEEERQRGNFPDRFSGHQFPNYSSELNVNALLLGDSALYLCASSPGTGSAFFGQGTRLTVV.

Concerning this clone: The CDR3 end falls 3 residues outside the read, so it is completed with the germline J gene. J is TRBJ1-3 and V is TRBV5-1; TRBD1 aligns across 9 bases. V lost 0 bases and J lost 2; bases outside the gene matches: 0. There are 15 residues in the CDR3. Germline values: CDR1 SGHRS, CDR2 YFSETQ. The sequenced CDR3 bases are TGCGCCAGCAGCTTGGGACAGGGGGCTGGAAACACC. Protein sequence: CASSLGQGAGNT. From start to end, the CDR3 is CASSLGQGAGNTIYF.

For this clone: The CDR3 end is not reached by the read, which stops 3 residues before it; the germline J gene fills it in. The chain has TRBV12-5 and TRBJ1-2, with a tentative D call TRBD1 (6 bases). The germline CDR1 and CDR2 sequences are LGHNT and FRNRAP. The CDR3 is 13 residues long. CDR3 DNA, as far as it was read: TGTGCTAGTGGACTTTTCGGGGGGGGCGGC. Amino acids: CASGLFGGGG. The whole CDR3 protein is CASGLFGGGGYTF.

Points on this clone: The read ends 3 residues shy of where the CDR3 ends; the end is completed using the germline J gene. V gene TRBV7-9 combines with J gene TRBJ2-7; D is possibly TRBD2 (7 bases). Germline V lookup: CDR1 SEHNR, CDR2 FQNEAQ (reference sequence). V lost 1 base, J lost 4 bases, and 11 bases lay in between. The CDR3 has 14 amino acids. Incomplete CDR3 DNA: TGTGCCAGCAGCTTAGACAGGGAGGGATACGAG. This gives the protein CASSLDREGYE. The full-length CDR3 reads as CASSLDREGYEQYF. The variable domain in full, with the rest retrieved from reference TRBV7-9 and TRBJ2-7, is DTGVSQNPRHKITKRGQNVTFRCDPISEHNRLYWYRQTLGQGPEFLTYFQNEAQLEKSRLLSDRFSAERPKGSFSTLEIQRTEQGDSAMYLCASSLDREGYEQYFGPGTRLTVT.